This T cell receptor (beta chain) was found in a study of neurological immune-mediated disorders. The CDR3 covers 15 residues. The V end was cut by 5 bases, the J end by 4 bases, with 20 bases between. The germline V gene has CDR1 DFQATT and CDR2 SNEGSKA (reference sequence). Indicated time point: longitudinal time-point 3. As to this clonotype: Its antigen remains unidentified.

The team produced cDNA through 5'RACE using 10-nucleotide random UMIs. Sequencing runs each yielded over 180 million TCR-beta sequences from 15-18 subjects. TCRdb independently ran MiXCR on the 5' RACE reads; one entry per CDR3 protein. The repertoire holds fewer than 110,000 distinct CDR3 sequences, less than 14% seen once, with approximately 3.3% in the top ten. Study-level results: HTLV-1-associated myelopathy had the most TCR clonal expansion, and multiple sclerosis had the least, less than healthy controls.

This chain links TRBV20-1 with TRBJ1-1, with D possibly being TRBD1 (5 bases). The source material was PBMCs. This sequence was found in a female donor with HTLV-1-associated myelopathy (HAM/TSP). The CDR3 DNA sequence: TGCAGTGCTCCGCACCCTGGACAAATTAGCACTGAAGCTTTCTTT. This codes for CSAPHPGQISTEAFF.